These 32 T cell receptor beta chains originate from one sample sequenced in a study of T-cell memory formation after mild COVID-19. Each CDR3 protein gets one entry after TCRdb re-called the 5' RACE reads with MiXCR. Of around 470,000 distinct CDR3 sequences detected, 20% appear once; the ten largest clones hold roughly 8.4%. Input material: PBMCs or a T cell subset sorted from them (not recorded which). Receptors originate from an adult woman who had mild COVID-19 (a few samples of this study predate the infection). Cell type and time point are not known.

The rearrangement uses TRBV29-1 and TRBJ1-5, with a tentative D call TRBD1 (5 bases). Looked up from germline, CDR1 is SQVTM and CDR2 is ANQGSEA. CDR3 length: 14 residues. V lost 0 bases and J 8 bases, leaving 14 bases between the germline ends. The CDR3, as DNA: TGCAGCGTTGAAGATGGGACGGCTAGCGAGCCCCAGCATTTT. Protein product: CSVEDGTASEPQHF.

The chain uses TRBV15 and TRBJ1-1; 8 nucleotides match TRBD1. V lost 5 bases, J lost 3 bases, and 5 bases stayed unmatched. CDR3 length: 14 amino acids. CDR1 and CDR2 from the germline V gene are LNHNV and YYDKDF (reference sequence). The CDR3 coding sequence is TGTGCCACCAGCCATCTACAGGGGGACACTGAAGCTTTCTTT. Protein: CATSHLQGDTEAFF.

The V and J genes are TRBV9 and TRBJ2-3, with 7 bases that match TRBD2. CDR3 length: 16 residues. From germline, CDR1 is SGDLS and CDR2 YYNGEE. V dropped 2 bases and J dropped 5; count of bases not matched to a gene: 11. The DNA for the CDR3 is TGTGCCAGCAGCGTGACTCCGGTTACGGGGGGAGATACGCAGTATTTT. This codes for CASSVTPVTGGDTQYF.

This clonotype has only a few counts. The chain links TRBV20-1 to TRBJ1-6; D is ambiguous. Germline loops: CDR1 DFQATT, CDR2 SNEGSKA (reference sequence). The CDR3 runs 15 residues. V shed 1 base and J shed 0 bases, with 7 bases lying between them. The chain's CDR3 is CSARGGSSYNSPLHF. In DNA form, the CDR3 reads TGCAGTGCTAGAGGTGGGAGCTCCTATAATTCACCCCTCCACTTT.

This clonotype has a handful of counts. The rearrangement uses TRBV7-9 and TRBJ2-5; tentatively, D is TRBD1 (6 bases). This CDR3 region has 14 residues. CDR1 SEHNR and CDR2 FQNEAQ come from the germline V gene (reference sequence). V lost 7 bases and J lost 1, with 13 bases in between. CDR3 region: CASKLGGPQETQYF. In DNA form, the CDR3 reads TGTGCCAGCAAATTAGGGGGACCCCAAGAGACCCAGTACTTC.

This clonotype was counted between two and nine times. This chain joins TRBV29-1 and TRBJ2-7; TRBD2 aligns across 9 bases. V shed 5 bases and J 4 bases; nucleotides not matched to a gene: 6. The germline V gene encodes CDR1 SQVTM and CDR2 ANQGSEA. This CDR3 is built from 13 residues. The CDR3 DNA reads as TGCAGCGTTTCCGGTAGCGGGGGATACGAGCAGTACTTC. Translating gives CSVSGSGGYEQYF.

The sample holds a few counts of this clonotype. The chain carries TRBV7-9 and TRBJ2-7; D possibly corresponds to TRBD2 (6 bases). The CDR3 contains 13 residues. V dropped 4 bases and J dropped 5 bases, with 12 bases sitting between them. Germline CDR1 is SEHNR and CDR2 is FQNEAQ (reference sequence). The CDR3 region has the DNA TGTGCCAGCAGCTCGGGACTTCTCGACGAGCAGTACTTC. Protein product: CASSSGLLDEQYF.

This chain connects TRBV9 to TRBJ2-2, with 8 bases that match TRBD2. The germline V gene has CDR1 SGDLS and CDR2 YYNGEE. The CDR3 has 17 residues. The V and J ends lost 4 bases and 2 bases, in that order; junction bases with no gene match: 10. CDR3 region: CASSIGLAPSNTGELFF. The CDR3 DNA is TGTGCCAGCAGCATCGGACTAGCACCCTCCAACACCGGGGAGCTGTTTTTT.

The table lists this clonotype with a few counts. The chain carries TRBV15 and TRBJ2-2, with 16 bases that match TRBD2. V was pared by 1 base and J by 4 bases, with 12 bases of the junction left unmatched. The CDR3 totals 21 residues. Germline loops: CDR1 LNHNV, CDR2 YYDKDF (reference sequence). The CDR3 nucleotides are TGTGCCACCAGCAGAGGATACCCCGCGGGACTAGCGGGAGGGGGCACCGGGGAGCTGTTTTTT. It encodes CATSRGYPAGLAGGGTGELFF.

The chain carries TRBV5-1 and TRBJ2-3; tentative D call: TRBD1 (5 bases). V lost 4 bases to trimming and J lost 1 base, with 16 bases between them. This CDR3 comprises 16 residues. CDR1 is SGHRS and CDR2 is YFSETQ in the germline V gene. The CDR3 spells CASSPPTGTGTDTQYF. CDR3 DNA sequence: TGCGCCAGCAGCCCACCAACAGGTACGGGCACAGATACGCAGTATTTT.

The chain links TRBV5-4 to TRBJ1-1; 10 nucleotides agree with TRBD1. Losses at the gene ends were 7 bases for V and 4 bases for J; bases not matched to a gene: 1. Germline loops: CDR1 SGHNT, CDR2 YYREEE (reference sequence). This CDR3 region has 12 residues. CDR3 loop: CASGQGGTEAFF. CDR3 DNA sequence: TGTGCCAGCGGACAGGGGGGCACTGAAGCTTTCTTT.

This clonotype was counted a few times. The chain uses TRBV24-1 and TRBJ2-1, with D perhaps given as TRBD1 or TRBD2 (6 bases each). The CDR3 is 13 amino acids. Germline assignment: CDR1 KGHDR and CDR2 SFDVKD. V was pared by 6 bases and J by 5 bases, with 10 bases between. The CDR3 spells CATSHGGHNEQFF. The CDR3 bases are TGTGCCACCAGTCACGGGGGCCACAATGAGCAGTTCTTC.

The chain recombines TRBV4-1 with TRBJ1-2; a weak D match, TRBD1 (5 bases). CDR1 is MGHRA and CDR2 is YSYEKL in the germline V gene. With 4 bases removed from V and 2 bases from J, the gap between germline ends came to 17 bases. This CDR3 region has 16 residues. The CDR3 here is CASSRAGGVLNYGYTF. The CDR3 DNA sequence: TGCGCCAGCAGCCGTGCGGGGGGGGTATTAAACTATGGCTACACCTTC.

V and J are TRBV18 and TRBJ2-7, with 8 bases identical to TRBD2. Germline CDR1 and CDR2: KGHSH and LQKENI. This CDR3 is 15 amino acids long. V gave up 0 bases and J gave up 4 bases; unmatched junction bases: 5. CDR3 coding DNA: TGTGCCAGCTCACCACCGGGACTAGGGGTTTACGAGCAGTACTTC. It translates to CASSPPGLGVYEQYF.

This clonotype was observed once. This chain joins TRBV7-9 and TRBJ2-7, with a weak D call TRBD1 (6 bases). V was clipped by 5 bases and J by 0 bases, with 17 bases between them. In germline, CDR1 is SEHNR, CDR2 FQNEAQ (reference sequence). The CDR3 loop spans 16 amino acids. As DNA, the CDR3 is TGTGCCAGCAGCCATCCGGGACACCTGAGCTCCTACGAGCAGTACTTC. Translated: CASSHPGHLSSYEQYF.

The chain recombines TRBV7-2 with TRBJ1-5; weak D call: TRBD1 (6 bases). The CDR3 sequence is 15 residues long. Per germline, CDR1 SGHTA and CDR2 FQGNSA. V lost 1 base, J lost 4 bases, and 11 bases lay in between. CDR3 nucleotides: TGTGCCAGCAGCTTAGTTCGTCAGGGGAATCAGCCCCAGCATTTT. Translating gives CASSLVRQGNQPQHF. Looking up the rest from reference TRBV7-2 and TRBJ1-5 gives the full variable domain: GAGVSQSPSNKVTEKGKDVELRCDPISGHTALYWYRQSLGQGLEFLIYFQGNSAPDKSGLPSDRFSAERTGGSVSTLTIQRTQQEDSAVYLCASSLVRQGNQPQHFGDGTRLSIL.

This clonotype was seen a few times. The chain joins TRBV15 to TRBJ2-1; D is possibly TRBD1 or TRBD2 (5 bases each). V lost 0 bases and J lost 10, with 16 bases in between. The CDR3 is 15 amino acids. Looked up from germline, CDR1 is LNHNV and CDR2 is YYDKDF (reference sequence). In nucleotides, the CDR3 is TGTGCCACCAGCAGAGATCGTGGGCAGGGACGAGAGCAGTTCTTC. Encoded protein: CATSRDRGQGREQFF.

DNA for the CDR3: TGTGCCTCCACCGGGGGTAGGAGGGCTGAAGCTTTCTTT. It yields the protein CASTGGRRAEAFF. The rearrangement uses TRBV30 and TRBJ1-1; TRBD1 is a possible D gene (5 bases). Deletions cut 7 bases from V and 6 bases from J, with 18 bases between. The CDR3 is made up of 13 amino acids. CDR1 is GTSNPN, CDR2 SVGIG, per germline (reference sequence).

A few counts support this clonotype. The rearrangement links TRBV5-1 to TRBJ1-1; 8 positions match TRBD1. CDR1 and CDR2 (germline): SGHRS, YFSETQ. The CDR3 spans 14 residues. The V and J ends lost 4 bases and 1 base, in that order; junction bases with no gene match: 3. The DNA for the CDR3 is TGCGCCAGCAGCGGACAGGGTACGAACACTGAAGCTTTCTTT. Its protein is CASSGQGTNTEAFF.

This clonotype showed up many times. V is TRBV11-2 and J is TRBJ2-2; D might be TRBD1 (6 bases). The CDR3 spans 14 residues. Germline V gene data show CDR1 as SGHAT and CDR2 as FQNNGV. Trimming left V 5 bases short and J 7 bases short, with 14 bases between. CDR3 in DNA: TGTGCCAGCAGCGGAAGTGGGGGCCTCGGGGAGCTGTTTTTT. Its protein product is CASSGSGGLGELFF.

The chain recombines TRBV3-1 with TRBJ2-6, with D perhaps assigned TRBD1 or TRBD2 (5 bases each). CDR1 is LGHDT and CDR2 is YNNKEL in the germline V gene (reference sequence). Trimming cost V 2 bases and J 2 bases, with 16 bases left between them. CDR3 length: 18 amino acids. CDR3 loop: CASSQISSGAAGANVLTF. The DNA of the CDR3 is TGTGCCAGCAGCCAAATTTCATCCGGGGCGGCTGGGGCCAACGTCCTGACTTTC.

This clonotype was seen a few times. J is TRBJ2-7 and V is TRBV20-1; 14 bases fit TRBD2. Germline values: CDR1 DFQATT, CDR2 SNEGSKA (reference sequence). V lost 5 bases, J lost 4 bases, and 13 bases stayed unmatched. This CDR3 region has 17 residues. The CDR3 sequence is CSAPPTGTSGGNYEQYF. The DNA for the CDR3 is TGCAGTGCTCCCCCAACCGGGACTAGCGGGGGTAATTACGAGCAGTACTTC.

The V and J genes are TRBV11-2 and TRBJ1-2, with D possibly TRBD1 on 5 matching bases. This CDR3 is 13 amino acids long. Germline V CDR1 and CDR2: SGHAT, FQNNGV. Trimming pared 3 bases from V and 4 bases from J, leaving 9 bases between. The CDR3 here is CASSLGLTYGYTF. CDR3 bases: TGTGCCAGCAGCTTGGGACTGACCTATGGCTACACCTTC.

This chain joins TRBV27 and TRBJ1-1; D ambiguous. This CDR3 contains 13 residues. Germline CDR1 and CDR2: MNHEY and SMNVEV (reference sequence). The V end lost 1 base, the J end lost 7 bases, and 10 bases lay between the germline ends. The DNA of the CDR3 is TGTGCCAGCAGTTTATTTTCGACCGGTGAAGCTTTCTTT. Translation: CASSLFSTGEAFF.

The chain employs TRBV6-5 and TRBJ1-6; D gene ambiguous. The germline V gene has CDR1 MNHEY and CDR2 SVGAGI. The CDR3 runs to 17 residues. The ends were cut back, 0 bases at V and 3 bases at J, with 12 bases in the middle. CDR3 DNA sequence: TGTGCCAGCAGTTACTCGAGGAGGGCGAACTATAATTCACCCCTCCACTTT. This sequence encodes CASSYSRRANYNSPLHF.

This clonotype was detected only a few times. The genes are TRBV5-1 and TRBJ2-2; TRBD1 is a possible D gene (5 bases). The CDR3 runs 15 residues. The germline V gene encodes CDR1 SGHRS and CDR2 YFSETQ. Between the trimmed V and J ends, which lost 1 base and 3 bases, there was a span of 10 bases. The CDR3 DNA is TGCGCCAGCAGCTTGACTACAGGAGACACCGGGGAGCTGTTTTTT. Its translation is CASSLTTGDTGELFF.

This clonotype has only a few counts. This chain connects TRBV7-2 to TRBJ2-1, with a tentative D call TRBD2 (6 bases). V lost 0 bases to trimming and J lost 6 bases, with 15 bases between them. The CDR3 is 16 amino acids. Germline-derived CDR1 and CDR2 are SGHTA and FQGNSA. CDR3 in amino acids: CASSLAAGLGVNEQFF. In nucleotides, the CDR3 is TGTGCCAGCAGCTTAGCGGCGGGGTTAGGGGTCAATGAGCAGTTCTTC. Full variable domain (remainder filled in from reference TRBV7-2 and TRBJ2-1): GAGVSQSPSNKVTEKGKDVELRCDPISGHTALYWYRQSLGQGLEFLIYFQGNSAPDKSGLPSDRFSAERTGGSVSTLTIQRTQQEDSAVYLCASSLAAGLGVNEQFFGPGTRLTVL.

The rearrangement uses TRBV20-1 and TRBJ1-1; TRBD1 agrees at 7 bases. The V segment lost 6 bases and the J segment 3 bases; nucleotides outside the gene matches: 4. The CDR3 sequence is 12 residues long. Germline loops: CDR1 DFQATT, CDR2 SNEGSKA (reference sequence). CDR3 amino acids: CSAPGQYTEAFF. Here the CDR3 DNA reads TGCAGTGCACCGGGACAGTACACTGAAGCTTTCTTT.

This chain joins TRBV30 and TRBJ2-3; 9 positions match TRBD2. CDR1 and CDR2 from the germline V gene are GTSNPN and SVGIG (reference sequence). The CDR3 length is 14 residues. The ends lost 1 base at V and 10 bases at J; junction bases unmatched: 9. The CDR3 region is CAWSGNSGRVAQYF. The CDR3 nucleotides read TGTGCCTGGAGTGGGAATAGCGGGAGAGTGGCGCAGTATTTT.

The J gene is TRBJ1-1, the V gene TRBV12-3 or TRBV12-4; D is perhaps TRBD1 (6 bases). The ends were cut back, 7 bases at V and 6 bases at J, with 21 bases in the middle. This CDR3 comprises 15 residues. CDR3 bases: TGTGCCAGCAATGGAGGGGGGCTGGGTGTCCCTGAAGCTTTCTTT. Protein sequence: CASNGGGLGVPEAFF.

V usage is TRBV14 and J usage is TRBJ2-7; D unresolved. Trimming pared 1 base from V and 3 bases from J, leaving 16 bases between. Looked up from germline, CDR1 is SGHDN and CDR2 is FVKESK. The CDR3 spans 16 residues. CDR3 nucleotides: TGTGCCAGCAGCCAAGTTGGTACTTCCTTTATCTACGAGCAGTACTTC. Its protein product is CASSQVGTSFIYEQYF.

The chain employs TRBV9 and TRBJ2-2, with D maybe TRBD2 (5 bases). The V and J ends lost 3 bases and 1 base respectively, with 7 bases between them. Germline V CDR1 and CDR2: SGDLS, YYNGEE. There are 14 residues in the CDR3. DNA of the CDR3: TGTGCCAGCAGCGCCGGACTGAACACCGGGGAGCTGTTTTTT. It encodes CASSAGLNTGELFF.